The 28 T cell receptor beta chains below were found in one sample sequenced in a study of tumor-infiltrating lymphocytes in oesophageal squamous cell carcinoma (dated by TCRdb to the mid-2010s). Libraries were made using PCR. The data were produced on an Illumina HiSeq 2000. TCRdb handled the public reads itself, with Q25 trimming in fastp and clone calling in MiXCR, and kept productive beta chains. Each entry is one CDR3 protein sequence, shown with its most common DNA and genes. Here the sample has around 15,000 distinct CDR3 sequences; around 51% occur a single time. Clones ranked in the top ten supply approximately 40% of the sample. The source material was esophageal tumor tissue. The source of these receptors is a female donor with esophageal squamous cell carcinoma.

V gene TRBV7-6 combines with J gene TRBJ2-7, with D possibly matching TRBD2 (6 bases). The closer fit of TRBJ2-1 to the DNA end suggests the J call may be wrong. CDR3 length: 17 residues. The germline V gene has CDR1 SGHVS and CDR2 FNYEAQ. The CDR3 DNA follows: TGTGCCAGCAGCCAACTAACTAGCCAATTCTCCTACAATGAGCAGTTCTTC. It codes for CASSQLTSQFSYNEQFF.

This clonotype was detected many times. The CDR3 coding sequence is TGTGCCAGCAGTCCAGCGGGCCACCCCAAAAACATTCAGTACTTC. Amino acid sequence: CASSPAGHPKNIQYF. This chain connects TRBV28 to TRBJ2-4; possibly TRBD2 for D (6 bases). V lost 5 bases and J lost 2, with 13 bases in between. The CDR3 sequence is 15 residues long. Germline loops: CDR1 MDHEN, CDR2 SYDVKM.

The chain is built from TRBV7-6 and TRBJ1-1; 8 bases align to TRBD1. Germline CDR1 is SGHVS and CDR2 is FNYEAQ. This CDR3 spans 14 amino acids. V gave up 3 bases and J gave up 5 bases; unmatched junction bases: 5. CDR3 amino acids: CASSLDRVGTEAFF. CDR3 bases: TGTGCCAGCAGCTTGGACAGGGTGGGTACTGAAGCTTTCTTT.

Turning to this clonotype: This could be a read error, since a much larger clone is one nucleotide away. The rearrangement links TRBV7-2 to TRBJ2-1; D remains ambiguous. Germline-derived CDR1 and CDR2 are SGHTA and FQGNSA. The V and J ends lost 5 bases and 10 bases respectively, with 9 bases between them. The CDR3 runs 11 residues. CDR3 loop: CASSLTYEQFF. CDR3 bases: TGTGCCAGCAGCCTCACATACGAGCAGTTCTTC.

A remark on this clonotype: The missing conserved phenylalanine or tryptophan at the end of this CDR3 makes a read error likely. The DNA is omitted, as the CDR3 cannot be located on it reliably, and the CDR3 follows TCRdb's listing. This chain joins TRBV7-2 and TRBJ2-4; TRBD1 is the table's D call, not checked against the DNA. The CDR3 has 8 residues if both end residues are counted. The germline V gene encodes CDR1 SGHTA and CDR2 FQGNSA. The CDR3 spells CASSYIQG.

This clonotype was seen just once. The rearrangement joins TRBV7-6 to TRBJ2-3; D is ambiguous. Looked up from germline, CDR1 is SGHVS and CDR2 is FNYEAQ. The V end lost 0 bases, the J end lost 4 bases, and 11 bases lay between the germline ends. The CDR3 totals 15 residues. CDR3 amino acids: CASSLASSFADTQYF. DNA for the CDR3: TGTGCCAGCAGCTTAGCGTCGAGTTTTGCAGATACGCAGTATTTT.

J is TRBJ2-5 and V is TRBV7-9, with TRBD2 matching 16 bases. The assigned J gene may be wrong: the sequence end matches TRBJ2-4 better. CDR3 length equals 20 residues. Germline V gives CDR1 SEHNR, CDR2 FQNEAQ (reference sequence). CDR3 amino acids: CASSPLGLAGGPWAKNIQYF. The CDR3 DNA is TGTGCCAGCAGCCCTCTGGGACTAGCGGGGGGGCCATGGGCCAAAAACATTCAGTACTTC.

As for this clonotype: A single base separates this from a much larger clone, so it may be a read error. This chain uses TRBV7-6 with TRBJ2-7; perhaps D is TRBD1 or TRBD2 (6 bases each). The DNA end favors TRBJ2-1, so the J call may be wrong. The V gene's germline CDR1 is SGHVS and CDR2 FNYEAQ. The CDR3 sequence is 16 residues long. Here the CDR3 DNA reads TGTGCCAGCAGCTTAGGAACAGGGACTTTTGCCTACGAGCAGTTCTTC. Its protein product is CASSLGTGTFAYEQFF.

This clonotype was observed a handful of times. CDR3 nucleotide sequence: TGTGCCAGCAGCCGGAGCCGGGAAGAGACCCAGTACTTC. Translated, it gives CASSRSREETQYF. V usage is TRBV7-2 and J usage is TRBJ2-4; D uncertain. Near its end, the DNA agrees better with TRBJ2-5, so the J call may be wrong. Germline V gives CDR1 SGHTA, CDR2 FQGNSA. The CDR3 consists of 13 residues.

This clonotype was detected ten times or more. The chain combines TRBV6-1 with TRBJ2-3; D gene uncertain. This CDR3 is 11 amino acids long. The V end lost 5 bases, the J end lost 3 bases, and 3 bases lay between the germline ends. In germline, CDR1 is MNHNS, CDR2 SASEGT. CDR3 residues: CASSSTDTQYF. CDR3 nucleotides: TGTGCCAGCAGTTCAACAGATACGCAGTATTTT.

Within the sample, this clonotype is medium-sized (0.01 to 0.1%). The gene calls are TRBV6-1 and TRBJ2-7; 10 bases fit TRBD2. The CDR3 runs to 15 residues. With V trimmed by 7 bases and J by 2 bases, 8 bases remained unmatched. CDR1 is MNHNS and CDR2 is SASEGT in the germline V gene. CDR3 in amino acids: CASKFQREGAYEQYF. CDR3 nucleotide sequence: TGTGCCAGCAAGTTTCAGCGGGAGGGCGCCTACGAGCAGTACTTC.

About this clonotype: A much larger clone is a single base away; this may be a read error. The gene calls are TRBV7-9 and TRBJ2-7; D unclear. Matching the DNA end better, TRBJ2-1 makes the J call doubtful. The CDR3 covers 15 residues. CDR1 and CDR2 (germline): SEHNR, FQNEAQ (reference sequence). CDR3 sequence reads: CTSSLDGASYNEQFF. Here the CDR3 DNA reads TGTACCAGCAGCTTAGACGGAGCCTCCTACAATGAGCAGTTCTTC.

This clonotype counts as medium-sized. V and J are TRBV7-2 and TRBJ1-5, with 10 bases lining up with TRBD1. The trim removed 2 bases at V and 6 bases at J, leaving 10 bases unmatched. Germline V gene lookup returns CDR1 SGHTA and CDR2 FQGNSA. The CDR3 spans 17 residues. CDR3 coding DNA: TGTGCCAGCAGCTTAATCTTCGGGACAGGGGTTAGTCAGCCCCAGCATTTT. Encoded protein: CASSLIFGTGVSQPQHF.

Notes on this clonotype: A much larger clone differs from this one at a single base, so this may be a read error. V and J are TRBV7-8 and TRBJ2-1, with TRBD2 matching over 7 bases. With 5 bases clipped from V and 12 bases from J, the junction kept 10 bases outside the gene matches. Germline V gene data show CDR1 as SGHVS and CDR2 as FQNEAQ. This CDR3 has 13 amino acids. Here the CDR3 DNA reads TGTGCCAGCAGCCTGTGGGGAGGCGGGGGGCAGTTCTTC. It encodes CASSLWGGGGQFF.

CDR3 bases: TGTGCCAGCAGCTCCCCTGAAACAGCGGGAGGGCTTGGCGAGCAGTACTTC. The encoded protein is CASSSPETAGGLGEQYF. This chain links TRBV7-6 with TRBJ2-5; TRBD2 matches 10 bases. The J call may be wrong; the DNA end is better matched by TRBJ2-7. CDR3 size: 17 residues. CDR1 SGHVS and CDR2 FNYEAQ come from the germline V gene.

The genes are TRBV7-9 and TRBJ2-1, with D possibly being TRBD2 (6 bases). V was pared by 5 bases and J by 5 bases, with 16 bases between. The CDR3 contains 15 residues. Germline-derived CDR1 and CDR2 are SEHNR and FQNEAQ (reference sequence). For the CDR3, the DNA is TGTGCCAGCAGCCCAGCGGGCGGGTTAAACAATGAGCAGTTCTTC. Its translation: CASSPAGGLNNEQFF.

Comment on this clonotype: At one end the junction does not follow the germline gene, possibly because of a read error. The J gene is TRBJ2-3, the V gene TRBV7-3; 9 positions agree with TRBD2. This CDR3 region has 16 residues. CDR1 and CDR2 from the germline V gene are SGHTA and FQGTGA. The CDR3 loop reads CASSLTEAGGPETLHF. In nucleotides, the CDR3 is TGTGCCAGCAGCTTAACGGAAGCGGGGGGCCCAGAGACCCTCCACTTC.

This chain links TRBV7-6 with TRBJ2-3; D is uncertain. The J call may not be correct, given that the DNA end is closer to TRBJ2-7. This CDR3 contains 13 residues. Germline V gene sequence: CDR1 SGHVS, CDR2 FNYEAQ. The CDR3 is CASSLAVTYEQYF. DNA of the CDR3: TGTGCCAGCAGCTTAGCGGTTACCTACGAGCAGTACTTC.

V usage is TRBV24-1 and J usage is TRBJ2-2; D is unresolved. In germline, CDR1 is KGHDR, CDR2 SFDVKD. This CDR3 spans 13 amino acids. Deletions cut 2 bases from V and 7 bases from J, with 7 bases between. DNA for the CDR3: TGTGCCACCAGTGATTGGTCGGGCGGGGAGCTGTTTTTT. It yields the protein CATSDWSGGELFF.

There are a few counts of this clonotype. The chain recombines TRBV7-8 with TRBJ2-1, with unresolved D. The CDR3 has 14 residues. Germline V gene data show CDR1 as SGHVS and CDR2 as FQNEAQ. V lost 5 bases, J lost 8 bases, and 16 bases lay in between. DNA for the CDR3: TGTGCCAGCAGCATAGGATCGCTTGGGGATGAGCAGTTCTTC. Translated: CASSIGSLGDEQFF.

This chain connects TRBV7-8 to TRBJ2-3, with 12 bases matching TRBD2. The CDR3 is 16 residues long. The germline V gene encodes CDR1 SGHVS and CDR2 FQNEAQ. V shed 2 bases and J 4 bases; nucleotides not matched to a gene: 4. The CDR3 DNA is TGTGCCAGCAGCTTATTGCTAGCGGGAGGGTCAGATACGCAGTATTTT. Amino acids: CASSLLLAGGSDTQYF.

This chain connects TRBV7-4 to TRBJ1-2, with D possibly being TRBD1 (6 bases). Trimming shortened V by 0 bases and J by 8 bases, and 10 bases separated the two germline ends. Germline-derived CDR1 and CDR2 are SGHVT and SQSDAQ. The CDR3 length is 13 residues. CDR3 region: CASSLAYRAGYTF. The CDR3, as DNA: TGTGCCAGCAGCTTAGCCTACAGGGCGGGCTACACCTTC.

The rearrangement uses TRBV5-4 and TRBJ2-5; no firm D call. The CDR3 has 13 amino acids. Germline-derived CDR1 and CDR2 are SGHNT and YYREEE (reference sequence). V was clipped by 6 bases and J by 11 bases, with 20 bases between them. The CDR3 loop is CASTASRTDTQYF. CDR3 in DNA: TGTGCCAGCACCGCGAGTCGCACAGATACGCAGTACTTC.

This clonotype was detected only a few times. The chain uses TRBV7-3 and TRBJ2-1; the D gene is possibly TRBD1 (7 bases). Germline lookup yields CDR1 SGHTA and CDR2 FQGTGA. The CDR3 consists of 14 residues. The V end lost 2 bases, the J end lost 8 bases, and 13 bases lay between the germline ends. CDR3 region: CASSLQGGPDEQFF. CDR3 nucleotides: TGTGCCAGCAGCTTACAGGGGGGTCCCGATGAGCAGTTCTTC.

This rearrangement joins TRBV6-6 to TRBJ2-1; D might be TRBD2 (6 bases). The J call may be incorrect, as the DNA end agrees better with TRBJ2-5. This CDR3 is 14 amino acids long. In germline, CDR1 is MNHNY, CDR2 SVGAGI (reference sequence). CDR3 amino acids: CATQLGGSQETQYF. The CDR3 nucleotides read TGTGCCACCCAGCTGGGGGGTTCCCAAGAGACCCAGTACTTC.

This clonotype was observed a single time. One end of the junction does not line up with germline, which may come from a read error. The rearrangement links TRBV7-2 to TRBJ2-7, with D possibly matching TRBD2 (6 bases). From germline, CDR1 is SGHTA and CDR2 FQGNSA. CDR3 length: 16 amino acids. DNA for the CDR3: TGTGCCAGCAGCTTAGCCTCAGGGAGGCTGAACACTGAAGCTTTCTTC. Its protein is CASSLASGRLNTEAFF.

The chain joins TRBV7-6 to TRBJ2-1; maybe TRBD2 (5 bases). The J call may not be correct, given that the DNA end is closer to TRBJ2-7. The germline V gene has CDR1 SGHVS and CDR2 FNYEAQ. This CDR3 has 15 residues. CDR3 in DNA: TGTGCCAGCAGCTTAGTAGCTGCAGGAGGCGACGAGCAGTACTTC. Protein product: CASSLVAAGGDEQYF.

V and J are TRBV10-3 and TRBJ2-1; D not certain. The tail of the sequence fits TRBJ2-7 better, so the J call may be wrong. This CDR3 contains 13 residues. CDR1 and CDR2 from the germline V gene are ENHRY and SYGVKD. The CDR3 loop reads CAINNSKGHEQYF. The CDR3 bases are TGTGCCATTAACAACAGCAAGGGCCACGAGCAGTACTTC.